This entry features one T cell receptor beta chain sequence. The antigen is undetermined. The data were obtained in a study of cytomegalovirus exposure and HLA in healthy donors. Study-wide findings and caveats: Later work found that TCR association rates differed between HLA loci; DRB1 had the most and HLA-C the fewest. Researchers reported in a later analysis that a missense DCLRE1C variant was tied to TCR beta V- and J-gene trimming. The study recorded over 150 TCR beta chains that were cytomegalovirus-associated.

Donors counted as nominally healthy when sampled, yet unrecorded immune exposures were likely. Germline V gives CDR1 SGHTA, CDR2 FQGTGA. Trimming cost V 5 bases and J 1 base, with 14 bases left between them. This CDR3 region has 15 residues. Both 60 Vbeta primers and 13 Jbeta primers went into the PCR. Only in-frame clones appear in the TCRdb table, and some are missing; sequencing was by immunoSEQ multiplex PCR. Among 95,000 to 150,000 clones listed, approximately 75% were seen once. The sequence was collected from a woman aged 50 to 65 in good health and CMV-seronegative. This sequence joins TRBV7-3 and TRBJ2-5; D is unclear. Material for sequencing was PBMCs. This CDR3 is CASSMNGQAQETQYF. The CDR3 coding sequence is TGTGCCAGCAGCATGAATGGGCAAGCCCAAGAGACCCAGTACTTC.